A single sample gave rise to the 9 T cell receptor beta chains below, sequenced in a study of T cell repertoires in cytomegalovirus infection (dated by TCRdb to about 2019). The reads were generated on an Illumina HiSeq 1500. TCRdb reprocessing: public reads trimmed at Q25 with fastp, clones called with MiXCR, in-frame beta chains kept. Each entry is one CDR3 protein sequence, shown with its most common DNA and genes. The sample table records just over 450,000 distinct CDR3 sequences; about 42% of these occur just once. Together, the top ten hold approximately 40% of the sample. Their antigens remain unidentified. The treatment or condition label, as the study defines it: in vitro stimulation with specific CMV peptide epitopes to enrich CMV-specific T cells. The input for sequencing was cultured PBMCs, taken from culture after CMV antigen stimulation. The source is a human donor in good health (CMV status not recorded). Some clones in this sample may be carry-over from other donors' samples.

This clonotype was counted only a few times. The genes are TRBV7-9 and TRBJ1-2, with D tentatively TRBD1 (5 bases). The CDR3 contains 13 residues. Trimming shortened V by 10 bases and J by 1 base, and 13 bases separated the two germline ends. CDR1 and CDR2 from the germline V gene are SEHNR and FQNEAQ (reference sequence). This CDR3 is CAIEQGGNYGYTF. The CDR3 nucleotides read TGTGCCATAGAGCAGGGCGGTAACTATGGCTACACCTTC.

This sequence joins TRBV6-2 or TRBV6-3 and TRBJ1-1; D call uncertain. Germline V gene data show CDR1 as MNHEY and CDR2 as SVGEGT. There are 14 residues in the CDR3. V lost 4 bases and J lost 1, with 10 bases in between. This CDR3 is CASSSLTPNTEAFF. Written as DNA, the CDR3 is TGTGCCAGCAGTTCCTTGACCCCGAACACTGAAGCTTTCTTT.

This clonotype was counted only a few times. The V and J genes are TRBV7-2 and TRBJ2-5, with D hard to call. Per the germline V gene, CDR1 is SGHTA and CDR2 is FQGNSA. V was trimmed by 0 bases and J by 5 bases, leaving 16 bases between them. The CDR3 is 16 residues long. The CDR3 DNA reads as TGTGCCAGCAGCTTAGCGATCTTCTTGGGCAGGGAGACCCAGTACTTC. Residues: CASSLAIFLGRETQYF. The full variable domain, in which reference TRBV7-2 and TRBJ2-5 provide the parts outside the CDR3, is GAGVSQSPSNKVTEKGKDVELRCDPISGHTALYWYRQSLGQGLEFLIYFQGNSAPDKSGLPSDRFSAERTGGSVSTLTIQRTQQEDSAVYLCASSLAIFLGRETQYFGPGTRLLVL.

The chain combines TRBV23-1 with TRBJ2-3; 9 bases are shared with TRBD2. TRBV23-1 is marked as an open reading frame, function uncertain. This CDR3 spans 15 amino acids. V trimming: 4 bases; J trimming: 2 bases; junction bases outside the gene matches: 4. The CDR3 spells CASSRGGRATDTQYF. The CDR3, as DNA: TGCGCCAGCAGTCGCGGCGGGAGGGCCACAGATACGCAGTATTTT.

The chain has TRBV6-6 and TRBJ1-2, with 10 bases matching TRBD1. Losses at the gene ends were 5 bases for V and 7 bases for J; bases not matched to a gene: 10. CDR1 is MNHNY and CDR2 is SVGAGI in the germline V gene (reference sequence). The CDR3 contains 15 residues. The CDR3 DNA reads TGTGCCAGCAGTCTTGGGACAGGGGAAGTAAGTGGCTACACCTTC. Translated: CASSLGTGEVSGYTF.

V gene TRBV2 combines with J gene TRBJ2-2; weak D call: TRBD1 (6 bases). Trimming stripped 5 bases from V and 3 bases from J, with 13 bases between. The CDR3 has 15 amino acids. Germline CDR1 SNHLY, CDR2 FYNNEI. This CDR3 is CASSPGVFHTGELFF. Here the CDR3 DNA reads TGTGCCAGCAGTCCAGGGGTATTTCACACCGGGGAGCTGTTTTTT.

This clonotype was seen just once. The V call is TRBV15, the J call TRBJ2-3, with 8 bases matching TRBD2. V lost 2 bases, J lost 5 bases, and 12 bases stayed unmatched. CDR1 is LNHNV, CDR2 YYDKDF, per germline (reference sequence). This CDR3 comprises 17 residues. The chain's CDR3 is CATSRSRGGGPRDTQYF. CDR3 bases: TGTGCCACCAGCAGATCCCGGGGGGGGGGGCCCCGAGATACGCAGTATTTT.

This clonotype was counted a few times. V and J are TRBV7-9 and TRBJ1-1, with D hard to call. The germline gives CDR1 SEHNR, CDR2 FQNEAQ (reference sequence). V dropped 1 base and J dropped 0 bases, with 9 bases sitting between them. CDR3 length: 15 residues. The CDR3 DNA reads TGTGCCAGCAGCTTAGGGGCCGAGTTGAACACTGAAGCTTTCTTT. Its protein product is CASSLGAELNTEAFF.

This chain joins TRBV13 and TRBJ2-7; D tentatively reads TRBD1 or TRBD2 (5 bases each). Between the trimmed V and J ends, which lost 2 bases and 2 bases, there was a span of 13 bases. The CDR3 has 15 residues. Germline-derived CDR1 and CDR2 are PRHDT and FYEKMQ (reference sequence). The CDR3 DNA reads as TGTGCCAGCAGCTTAAGGACATCGAGGGCCTACGAGCAGTACTTC. Encoded protein: CASSLRTSRAYEQYF.